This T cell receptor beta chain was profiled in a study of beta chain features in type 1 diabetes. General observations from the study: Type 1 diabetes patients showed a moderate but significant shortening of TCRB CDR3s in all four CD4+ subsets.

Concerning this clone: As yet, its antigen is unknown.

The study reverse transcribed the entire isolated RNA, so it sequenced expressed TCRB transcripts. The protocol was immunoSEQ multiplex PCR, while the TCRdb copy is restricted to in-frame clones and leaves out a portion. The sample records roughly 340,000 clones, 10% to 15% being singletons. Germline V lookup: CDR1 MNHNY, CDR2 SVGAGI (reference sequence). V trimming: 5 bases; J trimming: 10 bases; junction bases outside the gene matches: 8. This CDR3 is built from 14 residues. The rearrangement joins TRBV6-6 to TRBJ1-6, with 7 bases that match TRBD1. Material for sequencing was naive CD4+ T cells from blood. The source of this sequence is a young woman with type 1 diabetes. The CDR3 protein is CASSPEDRVSPLHF. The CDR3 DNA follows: TGTGCCAGCAGTCCCGAAGACAGGGTCTCACCCCTCCACTTT.